Below, 17 T cell receptor beta chains from the same sample are listed, as sequenced in a study of blood T cell repertoires in COVID-19. Assay: immunoSEQ multiplex PCR; the TCRdb copy retains only in-frame clones and omits some. The sample lists approximately 250,000 clones; nearly 85% were seen once. Specimen: peripheral blood. These receptors came from a human donor in a cohort sampled during active COVID-19.

The V and J genes are TRBV19 and TRBJ2-3; 7 positions agree with TRBD2. The V and J ends lost 0 bases and 4 bases, in that order; junction bases with no gene match: 4. CDR1 and CDR2 from the germline V gene are LNHDA and SQIVND (reference sequence). The CDR3 runs to 15 residues. The CDR3 coding sequence is TGTGCCAGTAGTATAGAGGGGGGGGTTGCAGATACGCAGTATTTT. This codes for CASSIEGGVADTQYF.

CDR3 nucleotide sequence: TGCGCCAGCAGTGCCCTAGGACAGGGGGCTGCGAACACCGGGGAGCTGTTTTTT. It yields the protein CASSALGQGAANTGELFF. The gene calls are TRBV10-2 and TRBJ2-2; the match to TRBD1 covers 11 bases. Germline V gene lookup returns CDR1 WSHSY and CDR2 SAAADI. Trimming took 4 bases from V and 0 from J; bases not matched to a gene: 7. CDR3 length: 18 residues.

The rearrangement uses TRBV27 and TRBJ2-4; TRBD1 might be the D (6 bases). Per the germline V gene, CDR1 is MNHEY and CDR2 is SMNVEV (reference sequence). The CDR3 totals 15 residues. The ends were cut back, 7 bases at V and 4 bases at J, with 17 bases in the middle. The CDR3 reads CASNFSDRSKNIQYF. The CDR3 DNA is TGTGCCAGCAATTTCTCGGACAGATCAAAAAACATTCAGTACTTC.

The chain has TRBV18 and TRBJ1-2; D uncertain. The ends were cut back, 3 bases at V and 2 bases at J, with 10 bases in the middle. This CDR3 spans 14 amino acids. CDR1 is KGHSH and CDR2 is LQKENI in the germline V gene. The DNA of the CDR3 is TGTGCCAGCTCACCGAGTCCGGGGAACTATGGCTACACCTTC. Translation gives CASSPSPGNYGYTF. The full variable domain, completed using reference TRBV18 and TRBJ1-2, is NAGVMQNPRHLVRRRGQEARLRCSPMKGHSHVYWYRQLPEEGLKFMVYLQKENIIDESGMPKERFSAEFPKEGPSILRIQQVVRGDSAAYFCASSPSPGNYGYTFGSGTRLTVV.

This clone showed up just a few times. The chain is built from TRBV5-6 and TRBJ1-6; D possibly corresponds to TRBD1 (6 bases). The ends were cut back, 0 bases at V and 7 bases at J, with 8 bases in the middle. The CDR3 extends over 14 amino acids. Germline loops: CDR1 SGHDT, CDR2 YYEEEE. The CDR3 sequence: CASSLDRDNSPLHF. DNA of the CDR3: TGTGCCAGCAGCTTGGACAGGGACAATTCACCCCTCCACTTT. Full variable domain (missing parts from reference TRBV5-6 and TRBJ1-6): DAGVTQSPTHLIKTRGQQVTLRCSPKSGHDTVSWYQQALGQGPQFIFQYYEEEERQRGNFPDRFSGHQFPNYSSELNVNALLLGDSALYLCASSLDRDNSPLHFGNGTRLTVT.

The chain employs TRBV5-4 and TRBJ1-2, with unresolved D. The CDR3 totals 13 residues. The V end lost 0 bases, the J end lost 3 bases, and 6 bases lay between the germline ends. In germline, CDR1 is SGHNT, CDR2 YYREEE (reference sequence). CDR3: CASSLGSDYGYTF. CDR3 bases: TGTGCCAGCAGCTTGGGGTCGGACTATGGCTACACCTTC.

This chain links TRBV5-1 with TRBJ2-1, with 11 bases that match TRBD2. The CDR3 length is 16 residues. Germline assignment: CDR1 SGHRS and CDR2 YFSETQ. The junction had 11 bases not matched to a gene; V was cut back by 4 bases and J by 8 bases. CDR3: CASSLQTVAGGDEQFF. CDR3 coding DNA: TGCGCCAGCAGCCTACAGACCGTAGCGGGAGGGGATGAGCAGTTCTTC.

V usage is TRBV19 and J usage is TRBJ1-2; possibly TRBD1 for D (6 bases). The CDR3 covers 15 residues. CDR1 LNHDA and CDR2 SQIVND come from the germline V gene (reference sequence). V lost 4 bases, J lost 4 bases, and 16 bases lay in between. This chain's CDR3 is CASSTDSSSPYGYTF. CDR3 DNA: TGTGCCAGTAGTACGGACAGTTCGAGCCCCTATGGCTACACCTTC.

The rearrangement joins TRBV5-1 to TRBJ2-1; 10 bases map to TRBD1. The CDR3 is 15 amino acids. Unmatched junction bases numbered 5, after V lost 4 bases and J lost 4 bases. CDR1 and CDR2 (germline): SGHRS, YFSETQ. The CDR3 DNA follows: TGCGCCAGCAGCCTGGGACAGGGGTTTTACAATGAGCAGTTCTTC. Its protein product is CASSLGQGFYNEQFF.

The CDR3 here is CASSLGGISRADTQYF. The CDR3 region has the DNA TGTGCCAGCAGCTTAGGCGGGATTTCTCGTGCAGATACGCAGTATTTT. The V gene is TRBV7-6, the J gene TRBJ2-3; a possible D gene is TRBD2 (6 bases). The CDR3 sequence is 16 residues long. Germline V CDR1 and CDR2: SGHVS, FNYEAQ. The V gene lost 1 base and the J gene lost 4 bases, with 15 bases spanning the gap.

This clone came up once. The chain recombines TRBV18 with TRBJ1-6, with D possibly TRBD1 on 6 matching bases. V was trimmed by 1 base and J by 10 bases, leaving 11 bases between them. CDR1 and CDR2 from the germline V gene are KGHSH and LQKENI. This CDR3 comprises 14 residues. CDR3 region: CASSPQGDGSPLHF. In DNA form, the CDR3 reads TGTGCCAGCTCACCACAGGGGGACGGCTCACCCCTCCACTTT.

This chain uses TRBV7-2 with TRBJ2-3; the D is unclear. CDR3 length equals 13 residues. Germline V gene lookup returns CDR1 SGHTA and CDR2 FQGNSA. Between the trimmed V and J ends, which lost 6 bases and 6 bases, there was a span of 13 bases. CDR3 in amino acids: CASSSYYADTQYF. As DNA, the CDR3 is TGTGCCAGCAGTTCATACTACGCCGATACGCAGTATTTT.

The table lists this clone with a few counts. J is TRBJ1-1 and V is TRBV7-9, with D perhaps TRBD1 (5 bases). The V gene's germline CDR1 is SEHNR and CDR2 FQNEAQ (reference sequence). V lost 6 bases to trimming and J lost 1 base, with 12 bases between them. The CDR3 has 14 amino acids. CDR3 protein: CASSPTTGNTEAFF. Written as DNA, the CDR3 is TGTGCCAGCAGTCCTACCACAGGGAACACTGAAGCTTTCTTT.

The chain joins TRBV27 to TRBJ2-7; the D gene is possibly TRBD1 (6 bases). This CDR3 region has 13 residues. Trimming took 5 bases from V and 5 from J, leaving 13 bases between them. The germline V gene has CDR1 MNHEY and CDR2 SMNVEV (reference sequence). CDR3 region: CASSAYRVHEQYF. The CDR3 DNA reads as TGTGCCAGCAGTGCGTACAGGGTCCACGAGCAGTACTTC.

This chain connects TRBV2 to TRBJ2-7; 14 nucleotides align to TRBD2. After removal of 5 bases from V and 6 bases from J, the junction contained 9 bases not matched to a gene. The CDR3 is 16 residues long. Germline assignment: CDR1 SNHLY and CDR2 FYNNEI. CDR3 coding DNA: TGTGCCAGCAGTCACGGGACTAGCGGGAGATCAAGCGAGCAGTACTTC. As protein: CASSHGTSGRSSEQYF.

A few counts support this clone. The rearrangement uses TRBV18 and TRBJ2-3, with a possible D match to TRBD2 (6 bases). Trimming stripped 4 bases from V and 4 bases from J, with 12 bases between. In germline, CDR1 is KGHSH, CDR2 LQKENI. The CDR3 extends over 14 amino acids. CDR3 nucleotide sequence: TGTGCCAGCTCACAGGGGAGGACCCCAGATACGCAGTATTTT. Translating it yields CASSQGRTPDTQYF.

In nucleotides, the CDR3 is TGCGCCAGCAGCACACAGGGGGCTAGGACTGAAGCTTTCTTT. Its translation is CASSTQGARTEAFF. The chain joins TRBV5-1 to TRBJ1-1, with 9 nucleotides matching TRBD1. CDR3 length: 14 amino acids. The trim removed 4 bases at V and 5 bases at J, leaving 6 bases unmatched. CDR1 and CDR2 from the germline V gene are SGHRS and YFSETQ. The variable domain in full, completed from reference TRBV5-1 and TRBJ1-1, reads KAGVTQTPRYLIKTRGQQVTLSCSPISGHRSVSWYQQTPGQGLQFLFEYFSETQRNKGNFPGRFSGRQFSNSRSEMNVSTLELGDSALYLCASSTQGARTEAFFGQGTRLTVV.